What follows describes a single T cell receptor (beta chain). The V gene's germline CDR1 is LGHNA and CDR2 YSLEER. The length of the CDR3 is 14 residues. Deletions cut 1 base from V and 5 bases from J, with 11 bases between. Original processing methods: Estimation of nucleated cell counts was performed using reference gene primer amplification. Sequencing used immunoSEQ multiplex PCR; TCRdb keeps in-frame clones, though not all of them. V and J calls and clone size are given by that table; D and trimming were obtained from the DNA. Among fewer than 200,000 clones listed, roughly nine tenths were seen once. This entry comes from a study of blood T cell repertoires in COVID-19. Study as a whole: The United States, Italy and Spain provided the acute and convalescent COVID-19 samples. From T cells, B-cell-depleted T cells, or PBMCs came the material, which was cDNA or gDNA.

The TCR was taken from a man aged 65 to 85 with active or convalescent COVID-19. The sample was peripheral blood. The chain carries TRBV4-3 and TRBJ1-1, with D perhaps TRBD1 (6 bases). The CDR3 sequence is CASSQAGGRTEAFF. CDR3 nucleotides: TGCGCCAGCAGCCAAGCGGGGGGGCGGACTGAAGCTTTCTTT.